This T cell receptor (beta chain) stems from a study of vaccination and CD4 T cells after COVID-19. Study context: Sampling post-COVID took place a median approximately 100 days after diagnosis (range 35 to 161).

Sequenced with the Oncomine TCR Beta short-read assay was DNA taken from cultured CD4+ T cells. Genomic DNA extraction was carried out from cultured CD4+ T cells. TCRdb reanalysed the PCR reads using MiXCR and keeps one entry per CDR3 protein. This sample has some 20,000 distinct CDR3 sequences, with 65% to 80% found just once. Sample treatment: approximately nine-day PBMC culture with coronavirus spike peptide pools or control peptides (ViraFEST assay). The cultures had half their medium swapped for fresh IL-2 medium on days 3 and 7. Losses at the gene ends were 3 bases for V and 6 bases for J; bases not matched to a gene: 20. This CDR3 is built from 18 residues. Germline V CDR1 and CDR2: DFQATT, SNEGSKA (reference sequence). A remark on this clonotype: Its antigen is still unknown.

Source material: CD4+ T cells from blood, cultured in vitro. The source of this sequence is a human donor who had recovered from COVID-19. The genes are TRBV20-1 and TRBJ1-2; TRBD1 matches 9 bases. DNA of the CDR3: TGCAGTGCTAGTTGGACCGGGACAGGGATAAGAGTTCTGGATGGCTACACCTTC. This encodes CSASWTGTGIRVLDGYTF.